The 15 T cell receptor beta chains below come from one sample, sequenced in a study of blood T cell repertoires in COVID-19. Sequenced by immunoSEQ multiplex PCR; TCRdb stores in-frame clones only, minus some. The sample holds 500,000 or so clones, around 90% seen once. Material: PBMCs or T cells enriched from blood (not recorded which). Every receptor here comes from a young woman who had recovered from COVID-19.

The rearrangement uses TRBV27 and TRBJ1-4; D not certain. Trimming pared 5 bases from V and 5 bases from J, leaving 9 bases between. In germline, CDR1 is MNHEY, CDR2 SMNVEV (reference sequence). The CDR3 runs to 13 residues. The CDR3 loop reads CASSPGFNEKLFF. CDR3 nucleotide sequence: TGTGCCAGCAGTCCGGGTTTCAATGAAAAACTGTTTTTT.

The chain carries TRBV11-2 and TRBJ2-7; the match to TRBD2 covers 9 bases. This CDR3 has 14 amino acids. The V gene's germline CDR1 is SGHAT and CDR2 FQNNGV. J was trimmed by 4 bases and V by 2 bases; bases with no gene match: 3. Here the CDR3 reads CASSLRAGGYEQYF. In DNA form, the CDR3 reads TGTGCCAGCAGCTTAAGAGCGGGGGGTTACGAGCAGTACTTC.

This rearrangement joins TRBV6-5 to TRBJ1-6, with a tentative D call TRBD1 (6 bases). Germline CDR1 reads MNHEY; CDR2 reads SVGAGI. The CDR3 covers 15 residues. Trimming stripped 6 bases from V and 11 bases from J, with 20 bases between. CDR3: CASRPSRGHATPLHF. As DNA, the CDR3 is TGTGCCAGCAGACCCTCCAGGGGCCATGCGACACCCCTCCACTTT.

The chain recombines TRBV6-6 with TRBJ1-3; D gene ambiguous. CDR1 MNHNY and CDR2 SVGAGI come from the germline V gene (reference sequence). The CDR3 is made up of 15 amino acids. Trimming removed 7 bases from V and 0 bases from J, with 13 bases in between. CDR3 DNA: TGTGCCAGCACTCCGGACTCTAACTCTGGAAACACCATATATTTT. Translated, it gives CASTPDSNSGNTIYF.

The rearrangement links TRBV7-9 to TRBJ2-7; 7 bases align to TRBD1. From germline, CDR1 is SEHNR and CDR2 FQNEAQ (reference sequence). V shed 5 bases and J 4 bases; nucleotides not matched to a gene: 11. This CDR3 spans 15 amino acids. CDR3 residues: CASSHRDSESYEQYF. The CDR3 DNA reads as TGTGCCAGCAGCCACCGGGACAGTGAGTCGTACGAGCAGTACTTC.

The rearrangement links TRBV7-9 to TRBJ1-6; maybe TRBD1 (6 bases). CDR1 and CDR2 from the germline V gene are SEHNR and FQNEAQ (reference sequence). V dropped 6 bases and J dropped 5 bases, with 14 bases sitting between them. This CDR3 region has 15 residues. In DNA form, the CDR3 reads TGTGCCAGCAGTGACGCGGGGGCCGATAATTCACCCCTCCACTTT. Translation: CASSDAGADNSPLHF.

The DNA for the CDR3 is TGCGCCAGCAGCGACGCCGGAGGAAATTCACCCCTCCACTTT. It specifies CASSDAGGNSPLHF. The V call is TRBV4-1, the J call TRBJ1-6, with unresolved D. Germline values: CDR1 MGHRA, CDR2 YSYEKL. Trimming removed 5 bases at V and 7 bases at J, with 12 bases between. There are 14 residues in the CDR3.

The rearrangement links TRBV27 to TRBJ1-1; 7 bases agree with TRBD1. The CDR3 has 14 amino acids. Trimming removed 3 bases from V and 9 bases from J; junction bases left unmatched: 10. The germline V gene has CDR1 MNHEY and CDR2 SMNVEV (reference sequence). The DNA for the CDR3 is TGTGCCAGCAGTTTCACGGCGACAGGGACTCAAGCTTTCTTT. Translation gives CASSFTATGTQAFF.

This chain joins TRBV29-1 and TRBJ1-2; maybe TRBD1 (5 bases). The CDR3 has 13 amino acids. Trimming removed 8 bases at V and 8 bases at J, with 21 bases between. Germline lookup yields CDR1 SQVTM and CDR2 ANQGSEA. CDR3 amino acids: CSTGTDSYLGYTF. The CDR3 nucleotides are TGCAGCACTGGGACTGACTCTTACCTGGGCTACACCTTC.

This clone appeared once. Other DNA sequences in this specimen translate into the identical CDR3. The chain uses TRBV4-2 and TRBJ1-1; TRBD1 is a possible D gene (5 bases). CDR3 length: 13 residues. The V gene's germline CDR1 is LGHNA and CDR2 YNFKEQ. V lost 0 bases, J lost 5 bases, and 7 bases lay in between. CDR3 DNA sequence: TGTGCCAGCAGCCAAGAGCGGGGGACTGAAGCTTTCTTT. Protein product: CASSQERGTEAFF.

The rearrangement links TRBV29-1 to TRBJ1-2, with D hard to call. Trimming removed 4 bases from V and 8 bases from J, with 14 bases in between. The CDR3 covers 12 residues. The V gene's germline CDR1 is SQVTM and CDR2 ANQGSEA. The CDR3, as DNA: TGCAGCGTTGTAACCGTCAAGAGGGGCTACACCTTC. Its protein is CSVVTVKRGYTF.

V and J are TRBV19 and TRBJ2-1; TRBD2 agrees at 11 bases. V shed 10 bases, J shed 11 bases, and the junction held 10 bases outside the gene matches. The CDR3 contains 13 residues. Germline CDR1 and CDR2: LNHDA and SQIVND (reference sequence). CDR3 bases: TGTGCCACAGGGGCGACTAGCGGGGTTCAGCAGTTCTTC. Its translation: CATGATSGVQQFF. Filled out from reference TRBV19 and TRBJ2-1, the complete variable domain reads DGGITQSPKYLFRKEGQNVTLSCEQNLNHDAMYWYRQDPGQGLRLIYYSQIVNDFQKGDIAEGYSVSREKKESFPLTVTSAQKNPTAFYLCATGATSGVQQFFGPGTRLTVL.

The rearrangement joins TRBV5-6 to TRBJ2-7, with D possibly matching TRBD1 (5 bases). The CDR3 is 14 amino acids. V was clipped by 4 bases and J by 0 bases, with 11 bases between them. The V gene's germline CDR1 is SGHDT and CDR2 YYEEEE. CDR3 bases: TGTGCCAGCAGCCCCGCAGGGCTCTCCTACGAGCAGTACTTC. Translating it yields CASSPAGLSYEQYF. The full variable domain, in which reference TRBV5-6 and TRBJ2-7 provide the parts outside the CDR3, is DAGVTQSPTHLIKTRGQQVTLRCSPKSGHDTVSWYQQALGQGPQFIFQYYEEEERQRGNFPDRFSGHQFPNYSSELNVNALLLGDSALYLCASSPAGLSYEQYFGPGTRLTVT.

The chain has TRBV28 and TRBJ1-3, with D possibly being TRBD1 (5 bases). Germline V gene sequence: CDR1 MDHEN, CDR2 SYDVKM. CDR3 length equals 16 residues. The germline V and J ends were trimmed by 6 bases and 0 bases, with 15 bases remaining between them. The CDR3 sequence: CASSAPRVYSGNTIYF. Here the CDR3 DNA reads TGTGCCAGCAGCGCACCCAGGGTGTACTCTGGAAACACCATATATTTT.

The genes are TRBV5-1 and TRBJ1-1; D unclear. V was clipped by 2 bases and J by 2 bases, with 10 bases between them. The CDR3 is 14 amino acids. Germline-derived CDR1 and CDR2 are SGHRS and YFSETQ. CDR3 coding DNA: TGCGCCAGCAGCTTCGCAGGCAGCAACACTGAAGCTTTCTTT. Translation gives CASSFAGSNTEAFF.